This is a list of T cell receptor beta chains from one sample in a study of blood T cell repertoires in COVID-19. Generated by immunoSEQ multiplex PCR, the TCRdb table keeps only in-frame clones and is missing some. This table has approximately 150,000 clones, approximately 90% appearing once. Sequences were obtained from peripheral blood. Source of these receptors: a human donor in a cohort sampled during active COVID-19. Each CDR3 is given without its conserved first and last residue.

cdr3_aa: ASSDPQGRGYT
cdr3_length: 11
j_call: TRBJ1-2
v_call: TRBV6-1

cdr3_aa: ASSLGQGGYEQY
cdr3_length: 12
j_call: TRBJ2-7
v_call: TRBV11-2

cdr3_aa: ASSRGLDPRETQY
cdr3_length: 13
j_call: TRBJ2-5
v_call: TRBV11-3

cdr3_aa: ASTPGTAPYEQY
cdr3_length: 12
j_call: TRBJ2-7
v_call: TRBV5-1

cdr3_aa: ASSEGSPFSNQPQH
cdr3_length: 14
j_call: TRBJ1-5
v_call: TRBV6-1

cdr3_aa: ASSQGVGGRAQPQH
cdr3_length: 14
j_call: TRBJ1-5
v_call: TRBV3-1/TRBV3-2

cdr3_aa: ASSLGGGADYGYT
cdr3_length: 13
j_call: TRBJ1-2
v_call: TRBV7-8

cdr3_aa: ASSLMGRGNSPLH
cdr3_length: 13
j_call: TRBJ1-6
v_call: TRBV7-3

cdr3_aa: ASSEWDSGNEQF
cdr3_length: 12
j_call: TRBJ2-1
v_call: TRBV25-1

cdr3_aa: ASSTQSLTGSPPLH
cdr3_length: 14
j_call: TRBJ1-6
v_call: TRBV5-4

cdr3_aa: ASSPLPDQETQY
cdr3_length: 12
j_call: TRBJ2-5
v_call: TRBV18

cdr3_aa: ASRLAGNYEQY
cdr3_length: 11
j_call: TRBJ2-7
v_call: TRBV10-2

cdr3_aa: ASSQRLGDRPYNEQF
cdr3_length: 15
j_call: TRBJ2-1
v_call: TRBV4-2